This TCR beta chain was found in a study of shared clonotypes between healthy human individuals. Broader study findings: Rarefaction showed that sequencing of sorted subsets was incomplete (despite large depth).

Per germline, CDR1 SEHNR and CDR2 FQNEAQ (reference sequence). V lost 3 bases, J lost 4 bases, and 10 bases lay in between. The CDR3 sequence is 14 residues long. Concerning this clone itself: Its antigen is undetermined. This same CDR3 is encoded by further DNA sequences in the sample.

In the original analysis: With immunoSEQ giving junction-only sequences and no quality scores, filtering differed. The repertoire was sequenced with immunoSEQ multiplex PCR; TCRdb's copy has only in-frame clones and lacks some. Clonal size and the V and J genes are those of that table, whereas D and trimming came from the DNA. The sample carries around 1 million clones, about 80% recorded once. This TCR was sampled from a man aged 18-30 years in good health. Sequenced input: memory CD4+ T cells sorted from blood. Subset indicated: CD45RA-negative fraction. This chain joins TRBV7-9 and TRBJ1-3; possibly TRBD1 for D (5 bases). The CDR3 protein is CASSLGGSGNTIYF. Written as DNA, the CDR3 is TGTGCCAGCAGCTTGGGGGGTTCCGGAAACACCATATATTTT.